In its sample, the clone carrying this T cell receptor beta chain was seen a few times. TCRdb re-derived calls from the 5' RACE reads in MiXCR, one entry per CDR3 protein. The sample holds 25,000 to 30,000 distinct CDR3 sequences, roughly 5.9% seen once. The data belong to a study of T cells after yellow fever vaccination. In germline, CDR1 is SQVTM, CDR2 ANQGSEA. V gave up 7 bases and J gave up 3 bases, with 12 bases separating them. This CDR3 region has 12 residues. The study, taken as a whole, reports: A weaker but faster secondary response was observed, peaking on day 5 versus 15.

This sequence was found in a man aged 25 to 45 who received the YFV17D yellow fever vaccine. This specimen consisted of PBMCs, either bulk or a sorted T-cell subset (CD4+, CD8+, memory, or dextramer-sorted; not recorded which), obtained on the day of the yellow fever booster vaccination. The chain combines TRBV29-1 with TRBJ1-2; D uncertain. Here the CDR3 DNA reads TGCAGCGCCCGAGGGCTCGACTATGGCTACACCTTC. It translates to CSARGLDYGYTF.